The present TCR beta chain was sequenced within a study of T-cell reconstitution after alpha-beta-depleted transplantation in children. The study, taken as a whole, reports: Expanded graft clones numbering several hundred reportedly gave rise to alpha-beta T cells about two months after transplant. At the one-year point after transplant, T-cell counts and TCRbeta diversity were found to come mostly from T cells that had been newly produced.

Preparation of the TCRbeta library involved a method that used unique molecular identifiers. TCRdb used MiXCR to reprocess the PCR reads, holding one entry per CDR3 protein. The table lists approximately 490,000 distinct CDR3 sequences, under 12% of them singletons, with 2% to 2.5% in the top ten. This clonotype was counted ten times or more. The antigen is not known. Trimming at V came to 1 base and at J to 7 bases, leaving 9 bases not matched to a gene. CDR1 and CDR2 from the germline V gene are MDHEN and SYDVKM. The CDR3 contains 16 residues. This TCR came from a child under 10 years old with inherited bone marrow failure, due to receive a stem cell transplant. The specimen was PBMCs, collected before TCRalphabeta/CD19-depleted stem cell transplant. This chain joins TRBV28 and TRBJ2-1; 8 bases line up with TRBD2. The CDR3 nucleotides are TGTGCCAGCAGTTTATATCGCGGGAGGCCCCGTAATGAGCAGTTCTTC. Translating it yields CASSLYRGRPRNEQFF.